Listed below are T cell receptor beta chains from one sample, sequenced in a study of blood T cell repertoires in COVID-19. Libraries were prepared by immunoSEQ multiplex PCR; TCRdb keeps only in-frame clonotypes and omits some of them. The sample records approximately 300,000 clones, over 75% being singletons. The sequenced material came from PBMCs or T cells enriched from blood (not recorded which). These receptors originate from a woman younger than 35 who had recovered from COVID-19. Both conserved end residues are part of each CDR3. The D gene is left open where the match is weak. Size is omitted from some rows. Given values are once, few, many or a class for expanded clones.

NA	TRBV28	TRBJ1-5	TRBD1	CASSLPGQSYQPQHF	TGTGCCAGCAGTTTACCGGGACAGTCTTATCAGCCCCAGCATTTT
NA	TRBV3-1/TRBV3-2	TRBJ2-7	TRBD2	CASSQDWGTSGASYEQYF	TGTGCCAGCAGCCAAGATTGGGGGACTAGCGGGGCTTCCTACGAGCAGTACTTC
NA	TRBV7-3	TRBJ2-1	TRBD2	CASSTKLASEQFF	TGTGCCAGCAGCACCAAACTAGCGAGTGAGCAGTTCTTC
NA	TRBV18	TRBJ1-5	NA	CASSPNREVRQPQHF	TGTGCCAGCTCACCTAACAGGGAAGTACGTCAGCCCCAGCATTTT
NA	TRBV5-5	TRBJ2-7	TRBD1	CASSLLAGGVYEQYF	TGTGCCAGCAGCTTGCTCGCAGGGGGCGTCTACGAGCAGTACTTC
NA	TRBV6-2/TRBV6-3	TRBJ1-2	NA	CASSYSRQVATF	TGTGCCAGCAGTTACTCGAGACAGGTAGCCACCTTC
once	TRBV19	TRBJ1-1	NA	CATLAPGRTEAFF	TGTGCCACCCTGGCCCCTGGGAGGACTGAAGCTTTCTTT
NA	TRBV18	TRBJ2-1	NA	CASSPAYNEQFF	TGTGCCAGCTCACCCGCCTACAATGAGCAGTTCTTC
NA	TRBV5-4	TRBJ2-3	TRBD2	CASSAGTSGRAGTDTQYF	TGTGCCAGCAGCGCCGGGACTAGCGGGAGGGCCGGCACAGATACGCAGTATTTT
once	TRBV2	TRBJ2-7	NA	CASRPDKISLYF	TGTGCCAGCAGGCCCGACAAGATCAGTCTGTACTTC
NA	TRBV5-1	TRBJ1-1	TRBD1	CASSLVVRGDTEAFF	TGCGCCAGCAGCTTGGTAGTCAGGGGGGACACTGAAGCTTTCTTT
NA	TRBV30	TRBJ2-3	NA	CAWSVRGADTQYF	TGTGCCTGGAGTGTTCGGGGAGCAGATACGCAGTATTTT
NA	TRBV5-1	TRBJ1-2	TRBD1	CASSWGDRYYGYTF	TGCGCCAGCAGCTGGGGGGACAGATACTATGGCTACACCTTC
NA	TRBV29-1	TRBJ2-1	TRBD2	CSVSGTSGRAVYNEQFF	TGCAGCGTTTCCGGGACTAGCGGGAGGGCCGTCTACAATGAGCAGTTCTTC
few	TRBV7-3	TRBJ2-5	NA	CASSLRGAYQETQYF	TGTGCCAGCAGCCTACGGGGGGCGTACCAAGAGACCCAGTACTTC
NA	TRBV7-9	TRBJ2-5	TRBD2	CASAAGVGETQYF	TGTGCCAGCGCCGCGGGGGTGGGGGAGACCCAGTACTTC
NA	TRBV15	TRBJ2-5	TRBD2	CATSSTSGVPFGTQYF	TGTGCCACCAGCAGTACTAGCGGGGTCCCCTTTGGGACCCAGTACTTC
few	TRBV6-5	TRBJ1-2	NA	CASRQGYGYTF	TGTGCCAGCAGACAGGGATATGGCTACACCTTC
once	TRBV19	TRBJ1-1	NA	CASNTIRDTEAFF	TGTGCCAGTAATACCATCCGGGACACTGAAGCTTTCTTT
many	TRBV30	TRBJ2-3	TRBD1	CAWSADRTYTDTQYF	TGTGCCTGGAGTGCGGACAGGACGTACACAGATACGCAGTATTTT
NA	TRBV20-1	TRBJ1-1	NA	CSARPIQQDFF	TGCAGTGCTAGACCAATTCAACAGGATTTCTTT
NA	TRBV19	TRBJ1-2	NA	CASSTQENYGYTF	TGTGCCAGTAGTACCCAGGAAAACTATGGCTACACCTTC
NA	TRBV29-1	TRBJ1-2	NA	CSVSDTGHLAYYGYTF	TGCAGCGTTTCAGACACAGGGCATCTAGCTTACTATGGCTACACCTTC
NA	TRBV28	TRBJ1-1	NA	CASSLFGRGNTEAFF	TGTGCCAGCAGTTTATTCGGGAGGGGGAACACTGAAGCTTTCTTT
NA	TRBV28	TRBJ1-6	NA	CASSFPQVHSPLHF	TGTGCCAGCAGTTTTCCCCAGGTTCATTCACCCCTCCACTTT
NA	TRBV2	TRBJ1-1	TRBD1	CASDPGQGYTEAFF	TGTGCCAGTGACCCGGGACAGGGGTACACTGAAGCTTTCTTT
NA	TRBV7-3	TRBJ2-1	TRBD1	CASSRLGTGDNEQFF	TGTGCCAGCAGCCGCCTGGGGACAGGGGACAATGAGCAGTTCTTC
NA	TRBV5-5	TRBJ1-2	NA	CASSQLGPAQGGTF	TGTGCCAGCAGTCAGCTTGGGCCGGCCCAGGGTGGAACCTTC
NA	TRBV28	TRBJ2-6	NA	CASSLSQGFLSGANVLTF	TGTGCCAGCAGTCTTAGTCAGGGTTTTCTTTCTGGGGCCAACGTCCTGACTTTC
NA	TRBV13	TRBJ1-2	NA	CASSLGQTTFQFGENYGYTF	TGTGCCAGCAGCCTAGGACAGACTACCTTTCAATTCGGGGAGAACTATGGCTACACCTTC
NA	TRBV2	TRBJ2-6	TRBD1	CASSADRVYSGANVLTF	TGTGCCAGCAGTGCCGACAGGGTTTACTCTGGGGCCAACGTCCTGACTTTC
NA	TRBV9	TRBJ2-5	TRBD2	CASSVGGLGVETQYF	TGTGCCAGCAGCGTAGGGGGACTAGGAGTAGAGACCCAGTACTTC
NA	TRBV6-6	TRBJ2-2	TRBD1	CASSYSTGGNTGELFF	TGTGCCAGCAGTTACTCGACAGGGGGGAACACCGGGGAGCTGTTTTTT
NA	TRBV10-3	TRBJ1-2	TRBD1	CAISESTGANNYGYTF	TGTGCCATCAGTGAGTCGACAGGGGCCAATAACTATGGCTACACCTTC
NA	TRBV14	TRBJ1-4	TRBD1	CASSSHCRTGGEVGEKLFF	TGTGCCAGCAGCTCACACTGTAGGACAGGGGGTGAGGTAGGGGAAAAACTGTTTTTT
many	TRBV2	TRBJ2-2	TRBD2	CASRIAGGSPGELFF	TGTGCCAGCAGGATAGCGGGGGGGAGCCCCGGGGAGCTGTTTTTT
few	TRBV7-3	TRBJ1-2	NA	CASSPSSGNYGYTF	TGTGCCAGCAGCCCCAGTTCGGGGAACTATGGCTACACCTTC
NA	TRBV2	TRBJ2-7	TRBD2	CASRAGPGEQYF	TGTGCCAGCAGAGCGGGGCCCGGAGAGCAGTACTTC
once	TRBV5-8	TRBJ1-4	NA	CASSLRGFNEKLFF	TGTGCCAGCAGCTTACGCGGGTTCAATGAAAAACTGTTTTTT
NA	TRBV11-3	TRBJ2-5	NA	CASSDGDGETQYF	TGTGCCAGCAGCGACGGGGATGGAGAGACCCAGTACTTC
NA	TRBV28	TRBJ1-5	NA	CASNPPGRDQPQHF	TGTGCCAGCAACCCACCGGGGAGAGATCAGCCCCAGCATTTT
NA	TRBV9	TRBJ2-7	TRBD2	CASSVGPSGRKPSYEQYF	TGTGCCAGCAGCGTAGGGCCTAGCGGGAGGAAGCCCTCCTACGAGCAGTACTTC
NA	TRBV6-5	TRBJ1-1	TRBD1	CASGPGGRTEAFF	TGTGCCAGCGGACCAGGGGGCCGCACTGAAGCTTTCTTT
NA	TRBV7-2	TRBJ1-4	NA	CASSLTATNEKLFF	TGTGCCAGCAGCTTGACAGCAACTAATGAAAAACTGTTTTTT
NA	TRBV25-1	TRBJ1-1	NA	CASSEAGLNTEAFF	TGTGCCAGCAGTGAAGCGGGCTTGAACACTGAAGCTTTCTTT
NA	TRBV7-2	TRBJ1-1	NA	CASSLIQANTEAFF	TGTGCCAGCAGCTTAATACAGGCGAACACTGAAGCTTTCTTT
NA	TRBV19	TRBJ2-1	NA	CASSIARGYNEQFF	TGTGCCAGTAGCATTGCGCGGGGCTACAATGAGCAGTTCTTC
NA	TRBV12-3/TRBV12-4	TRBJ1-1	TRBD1	CASSLAGAGGAFF	TGTGCCAGCAGTTTAGCGGGGGCAGGGGGAGCTTTCTTT